The 32 T cell receptor beta chains below come from one sample, sequenced in a study of blood T cell repertoires in COVID-19. Clones were sequenced by immunoSEQ multiplex PCR, and TCRdb holds only the in-frame ones, with some missing. The table includes around 130,000 clones, roughly 85% detected once. Material for sequencing was peripheral blood. The source is a man in his fifties with acute or convalescent COVID-19.

This chain uses TRBV27 with TRBJ2-7; 10 nucleotides agree with TRBD2. Germline-derived CDR1 and CDR2 are MNHEY and SMNVEV (reference sequence). V dropped 0 bases and J dropped 5; count of bases not matched to a gene: 4. The CDR3 totals 15 residues. DNA for the CDR3: TGTGCCAGCAGTTTATCCCTAGCGGGAGTTCACGAGCAGTACTTC. Its protein product is CASSLSLAGVHEQYF.

This clone appeared once. The rearrangement uses TRBV19 and TRBJ1-3, with D possibly TRBD1 on 6 matching bases. The germline V gene encodes CDR1 LNHDA and CDR2 SQIVND (reference sequence). This CDR3 comprises 14 residues. CDR3: CVSRQGSSGNTIYF. The CDR3 DNA reads as TGTGTCTCAAGGCAGGGGAGCTCTGGAAACACCATATATTTT.

The rearrangement links TRBV9 to TRBJ2-5; 7 bases align to TRBD1. CDR1 and CDR2 from the germline V gene are SGDLS and YYNGEE. CDR3 size: 15 residues. Trimming at V came to 3 bases and at J to 1 base, leaving 6 bases not matched to a gene. CDR3 protein: CASSAQTGPQETQYF. CDR3 nucleotide sequence: TGTGCCAGCAGCGCTCAGACAGGGCCCCAAGAGACCCAGTACTTC.

The rearrangement links TRBV5-1 to TRBJ2-5; D perhaps matches TRBD1 (6 bases). CDR1 and CDR2 (germline): SGHRS, YFSETQ. This CDR3 has 15 residues. The ends were cut back, 3 bases at V and 3 bases at J, with 15 bases in the middle. CDR3 region: CASSSRPGQKETQYF. CDR3 bases: TGCGCCAGCAGCTCTCGGCCCGGACAGAAAGAGACCCAGTACTTC.

This sequence joins TRBV27 and TRBJ1-6; D is possibly TRBD1 (6 bases). Trimming removed 5 bases from V and 14 bases from J, with 16 bases in between. The CDR3 consists of 13 residues. Per the germline V gene, CDR1 is MNHEY and CDR2 is SMNVEV (reference sequence). The DNA for the CDR3 is TGTGCCAGCAGTAAAAATCAGGGGAGCGCCCTCCACTTT. Its translation is CASSKNQGSALHF.

The chain combines TRBV5-8 with TRBJ2-2; D perhaps matches TRBD2 (5 bases). The V end was cut by 3 bases, the J end by 7 bases, with 19 bases between. This CDR3 has 16 residues. Germline V gene data show CDR1 as SGHTS and CDR2 as YDEGEE. The CDR3 nucleotides read TGTGCCAGCAGCTCCTATCAAGGGCTCGAGGGCGGGGAGCTGTTTTTT. Its protein product is CASSSYQGLEGGELFF.

This clone was seen just once. The rearrangement links TRBV9 to TRBJ2-5; perhaps TRBD1 as D (6 bases). CDR1 SGDLS and CDR2 YYNGEE come from the germline V gene. The CDR3 extends over 17 amino acids. The V end was cut by 0 bases, the J end by 5 bases, with 20 bases between. The CDR3, as DNA: TGTGCCAGCAGCGTAGCCGGAACCCACAGGGCCGGTGAGACCCAGTACTTC. Translation gives CASSVAGTHRAGETQYF.

The gene calls are TRBV7-9 and TRBJ2-1; a possible D gene is TRBD2 (6 bases). The CDR3 sequence is 15 residues long. Germline V gene sequence: CDR1 SEHNR, CDR2 FQNEAQ (reference sequence). The germline V and J ends were trimmed by 1 base and 8 bases, with 15 bases remaining between them. CDR3 nucleotides: TGTGCCAGCAGCTTAGAGGGGACTGTATTTCATGAGCAGTTCTTC. This translates into CASSLEGTVFHEQFF.

This chain joins TRBV11-2 and TRBJ1-3; D gene ambiguous. The CDR3 spans 14 residues. V was clipped by 1 base and J by 1 base, with 5 bases between them. Germline V gene lookup returns CDR1 SGHAT and CDR2 FQNNGV. The CDR3 is CASSLVSSGNTIYF. The CDR3 DNA follows: TGTGCCAGCAGCTTAGTATCTTCTGGAAACACCATATATTTT.

The chain is built from TRBV11-3 and TRBJ2-3; 9 bases agree with TRBD2. The germline gives CDR1 SGHNT, CDR2 YENEEA. This CDR3 is built from 16 residues. The V gene end was trimmed by 1 base and the J gene end by 0 bases; junction bases not matched to a gene: 2. CDR3 coding DNA: TGTGCCAGCAGCTTAGGGACTAGCGTAAGCACAGATACGCAGTATTTT. Translated: CASSLGTSVSTDTQYF.

This rearrangement joins TRBV10-3 to TRBJ2-7; TRBD2 agrees at 9 bases. Per germline, CDR1 ENHRY and CDR2 SYGVKD. V lost 8 bases to trimming and J lost 2 bases; unmatched junction nucleotides: 4. The length of the CDR3 is 13 residues. Here the CDR3 DNA reads TGTGCCATCTCTAGCGGGGCTACCTACGAGCAGTACTTC. Protein product: CAISSGATYEQYF.

This chain connects TRBV11-2 to TRBJ1-2; 10 bases line up with TRBD1. The CDR3 runs 16 residues. Germline lookup yields CDR1 SGHAT and CDR2 FQNNGV. The ends lost 5 bases at V and 2 bases at J; junction bases unmatched: 8. The CDR3: CASSERDRGVNYGYTF. The CDR3 DNA sequence: TGTGCCAGCAGCGAGAGGGACAGGGGAGTAAACTATGGCTACACCTTC.

The genes are TRBV2 and TRBJ2-2, with D perhaps TRBD1 (5 bases). V shed 7 bases and J shed 3 bases, with 12 bases lying between them. CDR1 is SNHLY and CDR2 is FYNNEI in the germline V gene. This CDR3 spans 14 amino acids. CDR3 loop: CASILQAYTGELFF. CDR3 nucleotide sequence: TGTGCCAGCATTTTACAGGCGTACACCGGGGAGCTGTTTTTT.

Only a few counts were recorded for this clone. The J gene is TRBJ1-1, the V gene TRBV12-3 or TRBV12-4; tentative D call: TRBD1 (5 bases). V was shortened by 8 bases and J by 1 base, with 11 bases between the two germline ends. This CDR3 contains 13 residues. For the CDR3, the DNA is TGTGCCAGCGGGGCCGGACAGAACACTGAAGCTTTCTTT. Residues: CASGAGQNTEAFF.

The rearrangement uses TRBV19 and TRBJ1-2; a possible D gene is TRBD1 (5 bases). This CDR3 is 15 amino acids long. Germline V lookup: CDR1 LNHDA, CDR2 SQIVND (reference sequence). The V and J ends lost 5 bases and 8 bases respectively, with 21 bases between them. CDR3 bases: TGTGCCAGTAGTCCTCGGGGGACGGACTTGGGAGGCTACACCTTC. This encodes CASSPRGTDLGGYTF.

The chain links TRBV28 to TRBJ2-1; a weak D match, TRBD1 (5 bases). Trimming removed 5 bases at V and 5 bases at J, with 25 bases between. The CDR3 totals 18 residues. In germline, CDR1 is MDHEN, CDR2 SYDVKM. Here the CDR3 reads CASSVERGHNRIHNEQFF. The CDR3 DNA sequence: TGTGCCAGCAGTGTCGAAAGGGGCCACAACCGAATCCACAATGAGCAGTTCTTC.

The CDR3 is CASSQVPAGYTGELFF. The DNA for the CDR3 is TGTGCCAGCAGCCAAGTTCCAGCGGGGTACACCGGGGAGCTGTTTTTT. The rearrangement links TRBV4-2 to TRBJ2-2; TRBD2 agrees at 7 bases. The CDR3 has 16 residues. Germline CDR1 and CDR2: LGHNA and YNFKEQ. Trimming at V came to 1 base and at J to 3 bases, leaving 5 bases not matched to a gene.

The chain recombines TRBV27 with TRBJ2-1; 11 nucleotides match TRBD1. V shed 2 bases, J shed 6 bases, and the junction held 6 bases outside the gene matches. Germline CDR1 and CDR2: MNHEY and SMNVEV (reference sequence). This CDR3 contains 16 residues. The CDR3 nucleotides read TGTGCCAGCAGTTTACTCCGGGACAGGGGGATCAATGAGCAGTTCTTC. It codes for CASSLLRDRGINEQFF.

The chain joins TRBV30 to TRBJ2-3, with 13 bases lining up with TRBD2. Germline CDR1 GTSNPN, CDR2 SVGIG (reference sequence). V lost 2 bases to trimming and J lost 6 bases; unmatched junction nucleotides: 5. This CDR3 has 15 amino acids. The CDR3 DNA sequence: TGTGCCTGGAGTACCGGACTAGCGGGGGCTGATACGCAGTATTTT. It yields the protein CAWSTGLAGADTQYF.

The DNA of the CDR3 is TGTGCCAGCAGTTACCTAGCGGGAGGTCAAGATGAGCAGTTCTTC. Encoded protein: CASSYLAGGQDEQFF. The chain has TRBV6-5 and TRBJ2-1; the match to TRBD2 covers 11 bases. CDR1 and CDR2 (germline): MNHEY, SVGAGI. The CDR3 totals 15 residues. After removal of 2 bases from V and 8 bases from J, the junction contained 5 bases not matched to a gene.

This chain uses TRBV7-8 with TRBJ2-7, with 8 positions matching TRBD2. Germline CDR1 reads SGHVS; CDR2 reads FQNEAQ. The CDR3 sequence is 14 residues long. With V trimmed by 4 bases and J by 2 bases, 4 bases remained unmatched. The CDR3: CASSSPGLAYEQYF. The DNA for the CDR3 is TGTGCCAGCAGCTCCCCGGGACTAGCCTACGAGCAGTACTTC.

The chain couples TRBV9 to TRBJ2-5; TRBD2 matches at 8 bases. The length of the CDR3 is 13 residues. V dropped 0 bases and J dropped 5; count of bases not matched to a gene: 0. Looked up from germline, CDR1 is SGDLS and CDR2 is YYNGEE. CDR3 DNA sequence: TGTGCCAGCAGCGTAGGGACTAGCGAGACCCAGTACTTC. Residues: CASSVGTSETQYF.

As for this clone: Other DNA sequences in the sample encode the same CDR3. J is TRBJ1-1 and V is TRBV5-1; 10 bases fit TRBD1. The trim removed 4 bases at V and 3 bases at J, leaving 3 bases unmatched. The CDR3 extends over 14 amino acids. Germline assignment: CDR1 SGHRS and CDR2 YFSETQ. Here the CDR3 DNA reads TGCGCCAGCAGCCGCGGGACAGGGGACACTGAAGCTTTCTTT. Its translation: CASSRGTGDTEAFF.

CDR3 bases: TGTGCCAGCGGATCGGGACTGACCCGACCCAATGAGCAGTTCTTC. Translating it yields CASGSGLTRPNEQFF. V is TRBV6-5 and J is TRBJ2-1; the D gene is possibly TRBD2 (6 bases). There are 15 residues in the CDR3. Trimming shortened V by 8 bases and J by 6 bases, and 20 bases separated the two germline ends. Looked up from germline, CDR1 is MNHEY and CDR2 is SVGAGI.

Only one count was recorded for this clone. The V and J genes are TRBV19 and TRBJ1-2; 12 bases are a match to TRBD1. This CDR3 has 15 residues. CDR1 and CDR2 from the germline V gene are LNHDA and SQIVND (reference sequence). Trimming at V came to 4 bases and at J to 7 bases, leaving 7 bases not matched to a gene. The CDR3 spells CASSTPGQGAGGYTF. CDR3 coding DNA: TGTGCCAGTAGTACACCGGGACAGGGGGCTGGTGGCTACACCTTC.

Here the CDR3 reads CASSFGTGLENTGELFF. The CDR3 region has the DNA TGTGCCAGCAGCTTTGGCACGGGACTCGAAAACACCGGGGAGCTGTTTTTT. The chain links TRBV7-6 to TRBJ2-2, with D possibly matching TRBD2 (6 bases). Germline V lookup: CDR1 SGHVS, CDR2 FNYEAQ. The CDR3 runs 17 residues. V was clipped by 3 bases and J by 2 bases, with 16 bases between them.

V usage is TRBV4-1 and J usage is TRBJ2-1; TRBD1 matches 10 bases. The V segment lost 4 bases and the J segment 0 bases; nucleotides outside the gene matches: 3. Germline V gives CDR1 MGHRA, CDR2 YSYEKL. This CDR3 spans 16 amino acids. CDR3 amino acids: CASSPGQGSSYNEQFF. DNA of the CDR3: TGCGCCAGCAGCCCGGGACAGGGGAGCTCCTACAATGAGCAGTTCTTC.

The chain recombines TRBV3-1 (or the pseudogene TRBV3-2) with TRBJ1-1; 7 bases fit TRBD1. Germline CDR1 reads LGHDT; CDR2 reads YNNKEL (reference sequence). The CDR3 length is 13 residues. V lost 6 bases to trimming and J lost 3 bases; unmatched junction nucleotides: 4. The CDR3 region is CASRTGSYTEAFF. The DNA of the CDR3 is TGTGCCAGCAGGACAGGGTCTTACACTGAAGCTTTCTTT.

This chain joins TRBV7-9 and TRBJ1-4; D might be TRBD1 (6 bases). V lost 2 bases to trimming and J lost 3 bases, with 13 bases between them. CDR3 length: 16 residues. The germline CDR1 and CDR2 sequences are SEHNR and FQNEAQ (reference sequence). CDR3 residues: CASSLNPRTANEKLFF. CDR3 nucleotides: TGTGCCAGCAGCTTAAACCCAAGGACAGCTAATGAAAAACTGTTTTTT.

This clone was seen a single time. This chain connects TRBV6-1 to TRBJ2-7, with D possibly being TRBD1 (6 bases). The CDR3 runs to 14 residues. Germline-derived CDR1 and CDR2 are MNHNS and SASEGT. Trimming pared 2 bases from V and 4 bases from J, leaving 12 bases between. The CDR3: CASSEIGRGYEQYF. DNA for the CDR3: TGTGCCAGCAGTGAAATTGGCAGGGGATACGAGCAGTACTTC.

This CDR3 is CASSQAQGAPAKNIQYF. As DNA, the CDR3 is TGCGCCAGCAGCCAGGCGCAGGGGGCGCCTGCCAAAAACATTCAGTACTTC. The chain couples TRBV4-1 to TRBJ2-4; 8 positions agree with TRBD1. Germline CDR1 and CDR2: MGHRA and YSYEKL. This CDR3 comprises 17 residues. The V gene end was trimmed by 3 bases and the J gene end by 1 base; junction bases not matched to a gene: 8.

The rearrangement uses TRBV9 and TRBJ2-7; possible D gene TRBD1, 5 bases. V gave up 0 bases and J gave up 6 bases, with 10 bases separating them. Germline V gene data show CDR1 as SGDLS and CDR2 as YYNGEE. This CDR3 has 13 residues. The CDR3 DNA reads TGTGCCAGCAGCGTAGGACAGTTCTCCGAGCAGTACTTC. The encoded protein is CASSVGQFSEQYF.